Presented here are 27 T cell receptor beta chains from one specimen sequenced in a study of T cells in Graves' hyperthyroidism and ophthalmopathy. Amplified TCR beta CDR3 regions came from RNA transcripts. The HTBI primer set was used in a first-round RT-PCR of the TCR CDR3. Using its own MiXCR run on the multiplex PCR reads, TCRdb lists one record per CDR3 protein. The data contain over 450,000 distinct CDR3 sequences, over 13% of them seen just once; the ten biggest clones take up over 15%. Material for sequencing was blood. The source is a woman between 18 and 29 years old with Graves' hyperthyroidism.

Ten or more counts support this clonotype. The genes are TRBV28 and TRBJ1-1, with 8 positions matching TRBD1. Trimming at V came to 6 bases and at J to 0 bases, leaving 6 bases not matched to a gene. CDR1 and CDR2 from the germline V gene are MDHEN and SYDVKM. The CDR3 sequence is 15 residues long. The CDR3: CASSLPTGVNTEAFF. The DNA of the CDR3 is TGTGCCAGCAGCCTCCCGACAGGGGTGAACACTGAAGCTTTCTTT.

This clonotype was counted at least ten times. The chain recombines TRBV5-1 with TRBJ2-2, with D uncertain. The CDR3 consists of 16 residues. Germline CDR1 and CDR2: SGHRS and YFSETQ. Trimming pared 0 bases from V and 6 bases from J, leaving 15 bases between. CDR3 nucleotides: TGCGCCAGCAGCTTGGGCGATGCTACACGGGCCGGGGAGCTGTTTTTT. Translation gives CASSLGDATRAGELFF. Variable domain in full (rest from reference TRBV5-1 and TRBJ2-2): KAGVTQTPRYLIKTRGQQVTLSCSPISGHRSVSWYQQTPGQGLQFLFEYFSETQRNKGNFPGRFSGRQFSNSRSEMNVSTLELGDSALYLCASSLGDATRAGELFFGEGSRLTVL.

This clonotype showed up many times. This chain joins TRBV5-5 and TRBJ1-6; D is undetermined. Germline V gives CDR1 SGHKS, CDR2 YYEKEE (reference sequence). The CDR3 runs to 14 residues. V was cut by 0 bases and J by 7 bases, with 8 bases left in between. The CDR3 DNA is TGTGCCAGCAGCTTGGGACACCAAAATTCACCCCTCCACTTT. Residues: CASSLGHQNSPLHF.

The table lists this clonotype with many counts. The V call is TRBV2, the J call TRBJ2-1; D is ambiguous. The ends were cut back, 3 bases at V and 0 bases at J, with 9 bases in the middle. This CDR3 is built from 15 residues. Germline loops: CDR1 SNHLY, CDR2 FYNNEI. CDR3 DNA: TGTGCCAGCAGTGAGGAACCCAACTCCTACAATGAGCAGTTCTTC. Its protein product is CASSEEPNSYNEQFF. Using reference TRBV2 and TRBJ2-1 for the parts outside the CDR3, the full variable domain is EPEVTQTPSHQVTQMGQEVILRCVPISNHLYFYWYRQILGQKVEFLVSFYNNEISEKSEIFDDQFSVERPDGSNFTLKIRSTKLEDSAMYFCASSEEPNSYNEQFFGPGTRLTVL.

In its sample, this clonotype was seen a few times. The chain has TRBV19 and TRBJ1-1; TRBD1 might be the D (6 bases). CDR3 length: 15 residues. Germline V gene lookup returns CDR1 LNHDA and CDR2 SQIVND (reference sequence). V was trimmed by 3 bases and J by 1 base, leaving 12 bases between them. In nucleotides, the CDR3 is TGTGCCAGTAGTATTTCTCCGGGGGCGAACACTGAAGCTTTCTTT. This gives the protein CASSISPGANTEAFF.

In the case of this clonotype: With a much larger clone just one base away, this may be a read error. This chain joins TRBV7-8 and TRBJ1-2; tentative D call: TRBD1 (5 bases). The CDR3 runs to 14 residues. Germline CDR1 is SGHVS and CDR2 is FQNEAQ. The CDR3 protein is CASSLGGGSYVYTF. The CDR3 nucleotides are TGTGCCAGCAGCTTAGGGGGGGGGAGCTATGTCTACACCTTC.

This chain uses TRBV2 with TRBJ2-2; 12 nucleotides agree with TRBD2. The germline V gene has CDR1 SNHLY and CDR2 FYNNEI. V gave up 8 bases and J gave up 0 bases; unmatched junction bases: 7. The CDR3 is 17 residues long. CDR3 DNA sequence: TGTGCCAGCGGGGCGACTAGCGGGAGAGCGAACACCGGGGAGCTGTTTTTT. Translated, it gives CASGATSGRANTGELFF.

There are many counts of this clonotype. The chain combines TRBV10-3 with TRBJ1-1; perhaps TRBD1 as D (5 bases). V was pared by 4 bases and J by 5 bases, with 14 bases between. The CDR3 extends over 14 amino acids. The germline CDR1 and CDR2 sequences are ENHRY and SYGVKD. CDR3 DNA: TGTGCCATCAGTGTTGGGTTTAGGGGAACTGAAGCTTTCTTT. Translated: CAISVGFRGTEAFF.

Many counts were recorded for this clonotype. The chain combines TRBV2 with TRBJ1-5; D might be TRBD1 (5 bases). CDR3 size: 14 residues. Germline CDR1 and CDR2: SNHLY and FYNNEI. Trimming removed 2 bases from V and 7 bases from J, with 12 bases in between. CDR3 in amino acids: CASSERGAGQPQHF. The CDR3 nucleotides are TGTGCCAGCAGTGAAAGAGGGGCTGGGCAGCCCCAGCATTTT.

This clonotype was counted ten times or more. The chain recombines TRBV11-2 with TRBJ2-2; TRBD1 matches at 8 bases. The CDR3 consists of 15 residues. CDR1 and CDR2 (germline): SGHAT, FQNNGV. V was clipped by 5 bases and J by 7 bases; unmatched bases: 9. CDR3 sequence: CASSPPDRVDGELFF. The CDR3 bases are TGTGCCAGCAGCCCCCCGGACAGGGTGGACGGGGAGCTGTTTTTT.

This clonotype appeared many times. CDR3 nucleotides: TGTGCCAGTTCTGATGAGCGGGTCCCCTACGAGCAGTACTTC. It specifies CASSDERVPYEQYF. The chain links TRBV19 to TRBJ2-7, with D perhaps matching TRBD2 (6 bases). In germline, CDR1 is LNHDA, CDR2 SQIVND (reference sequence). V lost 8 bases and J 2 bases, leaving 16 bases between the germline ends. The CDR3 length is 14 residues.

The J gene is TRBJ2-7, the V gene TRBV19; possibly TRBD1 for D (5 bases). Germline CDR1 is LNHDA and CDR2 is SQIVND (reference sequence). Trimming pared 11 bases from V and 3 bases from J, leaving 14 bases between. The CDR3 is 12 amino acids. The CDR3 nucleotides read TGTGCCGCACAGGACGCAAGCTACGAGCAGTACTTC. Its translation is CAAQDASYEQYF.

This clonotype was found many times. V is TRBV5-1 and J is TRBJ2-2, with D possibly being TRBD2 (5 bases). Deletions cut 4 bases from V and 4 bases from J, with 11 bases between. Germline assignment: CDR1 SGHRS and CDR2 YFSETQ. The CDR3 consists of 14 residues. The CDR3 sequence is CASSEASRTGELFF. In DNA form, the CDR3 reads TGCGCCAGCAGCGAGGCTAGCCGCACCGGGGAGCTGTTTTTT.

The table lists this clonotype with many counts. The CDR3 here is CASSQNPSGVPQYF. DNA of the CDR3: TGTGCCAGCAGCCAAAATCCTAGCGGTGTCCCCCAGTACTTC. The chain combines TRBV7-3 with TRBJ2-5; 7 nucleotides match TRBD2. The CDR3 has 14 amino acids. The V and J ends lost 5 bases and 9 bases, in that order; junction bases with no gene match: 12. The germline gives CDR1 SGHTA, CDR2 FQGTGA.

This clonotype was observed at least ten times. The chain joins TRBV19 to TRBJ2-2; 7 nucleotides align to TRBD2. Germline values: CDR1 LNHDA, CDR2 SQIVND (reference sequence). V was clipped by 4 bases and J by 1 base; unmatched bases: 3. The CDR3 loop spans 15 amino acids. The DNA of the CDR3 is TGTGCCAGTAGTAACCAGCGGGGGAACACCGGGGAGCTGTTTTTT. Its protein product is CASSNQRGNTGELFF.

As to this clonotype: This sequence may be a read error, since a much larger clone differs from it by one base. The chain links TRBV12-3 or TRBV12-4 to TRBJ1-2, with a possible D match to TRBD1 (6 bases). CDR3 length: 13 amino acids. Trimming took off 4 bases at V and 8 bases at J, with 14 bases between the two ends. The CDR3 DNA is TGTGCCAGCAGTTCCCAACAGGGTTACGGCTACACCTTC. This translates into CASSSQQGYGYTF.

This clonotype has at least ten counts. The chain couples TRBV11-2 to TRBJ2-5, with 11 bases matching TRBD2. CDR1 SGHAT and CDR2 FQNNGV come from the germline V gene. The CDR3 is 16 residues long. V trimming: 1 base; J trimming: 3 bases; junction bases outside the gene matches: 4. CDR3 sequence reads: CASSLGLAGPKETQYF. The CDR3 bases are TGTGCCAGCAGCTTAGGACTAGCGGGGCCCAAAGAGACCCAGTACTTC.

The gene calls are TRBV6-1 and TRBJ2-5; TRBD1 or TRBD2 may be the D gene (5 bases each). From germline, CDR1 is MNHNS and CDR2 SASEGT. Trimming left V 4 bases short and J 5 bases short, with 17 bases between. CDR3 size: 15 residues. CDR3 DNA sequence: TGTGCCAGCAGTGGCCCGGGACGAGGGCGGGAGACCCAGTACTTC. Translated, it gives CASSGPGRGRETQYF.

This clonotype was picked up many times. This chain connects TRBV30 to TRBJ1-5; D not resolved. The CDR3 runs 15 residues. The ends were cut back, 0 bases at V and 0 bases at J, with 9 bases in the middle. Germline assignment: CDR1 GTSNPN and CDR2 SVGIG (reference sequence). This chain's CDR3 is CAWSVLGLSNQPQHF. Here the CDR3 DNA reads TGTGCCTGGAGTGTACTAGGGCTTAGCAATCAGCCCCAGCATTTT.

The table lists this clonotype with many counts. The rearrangement uses TRBV25-1 and TRBJ2-1; the match to TRBD2 covers 8 bases. Losses at the gene ends were 2 bases for V and 4 bases for J; bases not matched to a gene: 13. The CDR3 totals 18 residues. Germline V CDR1 and CDR2: MGHDK, SYGVNS. Here the CDR3 reads CASSEPTLAGMRYNEQFF. DNA for the CDR3: TGTGCCAGCAGTGAACCTACCTTAGCGGGAATGCGATACAATGAGCAGTTCTTC.

There are a few counts of this clonotype. J is TRBJ2-1 and V is TRBV7-9; 7 bases align to TRBD1. V was pared by 5 bases and J by 5 bases, with 6 bases of the junction left unmatched. Germline CDR1 and CDR2: SEHNR and FQNEAQ (reference sequence). This CDR3 comprises 14 residues. For the CDR3, the DNA is TGTGCCAGCAGCGACGGGGACAGAGACAATGAGCAGTTCTTC. As protein: CASSDGDRDNEQFF.

In DNA form, the CDR3 reads TGCAGTGCTAGCAGCAGGCGGGAGAGCACAGATACGCAGTATTTT. This translates into CSASSRRESTDTQYF. The chain employs TRBV20-1 and TRBJ2-3; 7 bases fit TRBD2. There are 15 residues in the CDR3. CDR1 DFQATT and CDR2 SNEGSKA come from the germline V gene (reference sequence). The ends lost 3 bases at V and 0 bases at J; junction bases unmatched: 6.

The chain recombines TRBV19 with TRBJ2-7; 7 bases match TRBD2. The germline CDR1 and CDR2 sequences are LNHDA and SQIVND (reference sequence). The CDR3 loop spans 15 amino acids. The trim removed 1 base at V and 5 bases at J, leaving 8 bases unmatched. The CDR3 region has the DNA TGTGCCAGTAGTATAGGCGGGAGTCCTGGGGACGAGCAGTACTTC. This sequence encodes CASSIGGSPGDEQYF. Supplemented by reference TRBV19 and TRBJ2-7, the full variable domain reads DGGITQSPKYLFRKEGQNVTLSCEQNLNHDAMYWYRQDPGQGLRLIYYSQIVNDFQKGDIAEGYSVSREKKESFPLTVTSAQKNPTAFYLCASSIGGSPGDEQYFGPGTRLTVT.

This clonotype was found many times. V gene TRBV24-1 combines with J gene TRBJ2-1; 9 bases are shared with TRBD1. This CDR3 is built from 15 residues. The V and J ends lost 7 bases and 7 bases, in that order; junction bases with no gene match: 10. Germline CDR1 is KGHDR and CDR2 is SFDVKD. The CDR3 nucleotides are TGTGCCACCAGGAAAACAGGGGGCGGATTTAATGAGCAGTTCTTC. It is translated as CATRKTGGGFNEQFF.

There are many counts of this clonotype. V is TRBV2 and J is TRBJ2-1; D is tentatively TRBD1 or TRBD2 (5 bases each). Trimming cost V 6 bases and J 0 bases, with 15 bases left between them. Germline CDR1 SNHLY, CDR2 FYNNEI. The CDR3 has 16 residues. CDR3 sequence (DNA): TGTGCCAGCAGGTGGGACGCAAGGAGCTCCTACAATGAGCAGTTCTTC. The encoded protein is CASRWDARSSYNEQFF. Full variable domain (missing parts from reference TRBV2 and TRBJ2-1): EPEVTQTPSHQVTQMGQEVILRCVPISNHLYFYWYRQILGQKVEFLVSFYNNEISEKSEIFDDQFSVERPDGSNFTLKIRSTKLEDSAMYFCASRWDARSSYNEQFFGPGTRLTVL.

This clonotype has more than one count but fewer than ten. This chain connects TRBV20-1 to TRBJ2-3; D not certain. Between the trimmed V and J ends, which lost 6 bases and 5 bases, there was a span of 15 bases. Germline lookup yields CDR1 DFQATT and CDR2 SNEGSKA (reference sequence). This CDR3 comprises 13 residues. CDR3 amino acids: CSAAPEGIDTQYF. CDR3 DNA sequence: TGCAGTGCAGCCCCGGAAGGGATAGATACGCAGTATTTT.

The sample holds many counts of this clonotype. This chain links TRBV20-1 with TRBJ2-1; TRBD2 is a possible D gene (7 bases). Germline CDR1 reads DFQATT; CDR2 reads SNEGSKA (reference sequence). This CDR3 contains 15 residues. The ends were cut back, 4 bases at V and 0 bases at J, with 13 bases in the middle. CDR3 in amino acids: CSAKGGRDSYNEQFF. The CDR3 DNA follows: TGCAGTGCTAAGGGGGGGCGGGACTCCTACAATGAGCAGTTCTTC.